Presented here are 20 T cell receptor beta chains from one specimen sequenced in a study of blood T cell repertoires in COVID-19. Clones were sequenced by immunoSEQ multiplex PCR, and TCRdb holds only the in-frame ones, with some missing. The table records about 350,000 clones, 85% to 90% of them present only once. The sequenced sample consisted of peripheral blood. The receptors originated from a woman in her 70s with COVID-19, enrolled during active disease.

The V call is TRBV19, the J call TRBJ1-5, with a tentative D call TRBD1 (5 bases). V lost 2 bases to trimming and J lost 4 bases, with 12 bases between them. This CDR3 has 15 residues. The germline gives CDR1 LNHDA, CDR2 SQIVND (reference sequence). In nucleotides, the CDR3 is TGTGCCAGTAGTATACCGGGGGTGTGGAATCAGCCCCAGCATTTT. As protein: CASSIPGVWNQPQHF.

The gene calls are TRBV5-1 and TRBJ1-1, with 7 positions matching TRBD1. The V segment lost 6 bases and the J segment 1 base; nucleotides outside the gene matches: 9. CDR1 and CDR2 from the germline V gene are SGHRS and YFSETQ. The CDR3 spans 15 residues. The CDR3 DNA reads TGCGCCAGCACCGAATCGACAGGGAAGAACACTGAAGCTTTCTTT. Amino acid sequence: CASTESTGKNTEAFF.

The CDR3 DNA reads TGTGCCTGGAGTGTCCCAGGGCTTGAGCCCCAGCATTTT. This encodes CAWSVPGLEPQHF. The rearrangement joins TRBV30 to TRBJ1-5, with D tentatively TRBD1 (5 bases). The CDR3 totals 13 residues. The V end was cut by 0 bases, the J end by 8 bases, with 11 bases between. Germline CDR1 is GTSNPN and CDR2 is SVGIG (reference sequence).

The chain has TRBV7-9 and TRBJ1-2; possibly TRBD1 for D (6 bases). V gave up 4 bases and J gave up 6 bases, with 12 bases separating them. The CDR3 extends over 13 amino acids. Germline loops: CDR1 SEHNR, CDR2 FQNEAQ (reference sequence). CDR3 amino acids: CASSYDRFDGYTF. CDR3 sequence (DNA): TGTGCCAGCAGCTACGACAGGTTTGATGGCTACACCTTC.

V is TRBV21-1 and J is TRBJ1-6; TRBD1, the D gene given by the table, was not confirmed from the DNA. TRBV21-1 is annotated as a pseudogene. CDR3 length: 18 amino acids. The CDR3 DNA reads TGTGCCAGCAGCAACGGGACAGGGTATAGACTGTGGAATTCACCCCTCCACTTT. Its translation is CASSNGTGYRLWNSPLHF.

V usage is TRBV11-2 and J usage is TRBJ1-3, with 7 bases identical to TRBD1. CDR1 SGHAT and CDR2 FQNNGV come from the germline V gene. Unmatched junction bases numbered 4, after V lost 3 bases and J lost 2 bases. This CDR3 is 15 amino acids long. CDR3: CASSLWTGPGNTIYF. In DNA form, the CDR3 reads TGTGCCAGCAGCTTGTGGACAGGTCCTGGAAACACCATATATTTT.

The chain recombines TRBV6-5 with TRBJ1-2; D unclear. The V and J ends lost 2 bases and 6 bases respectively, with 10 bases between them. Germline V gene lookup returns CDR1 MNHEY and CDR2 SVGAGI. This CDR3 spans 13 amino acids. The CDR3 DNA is TGTGCCAGCAGTTACGGCGGTTCGGATGGCTACACCTTC. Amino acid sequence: CASSYGGSDGYTF.

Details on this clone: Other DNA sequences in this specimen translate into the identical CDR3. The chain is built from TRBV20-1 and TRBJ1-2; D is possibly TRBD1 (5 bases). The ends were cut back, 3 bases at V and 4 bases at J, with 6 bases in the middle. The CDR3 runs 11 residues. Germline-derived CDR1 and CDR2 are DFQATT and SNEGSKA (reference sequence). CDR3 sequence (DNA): TGCAGTGCTAGCGACAGCTATGGCTACACCTTC. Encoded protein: CSASDSYGYTF.

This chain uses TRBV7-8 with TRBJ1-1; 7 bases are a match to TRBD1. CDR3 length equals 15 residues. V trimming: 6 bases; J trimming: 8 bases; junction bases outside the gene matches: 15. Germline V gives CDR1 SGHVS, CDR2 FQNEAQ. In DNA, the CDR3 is TGTGCCAGCAGTCATCAGGGTGCACAGGGGAGGGAAGCTTTCTTT. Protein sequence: CASSHQGAQGREAFF.

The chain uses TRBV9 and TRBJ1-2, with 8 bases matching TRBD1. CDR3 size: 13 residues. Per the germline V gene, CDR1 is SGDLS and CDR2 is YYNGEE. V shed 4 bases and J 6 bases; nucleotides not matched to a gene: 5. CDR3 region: CASSIQGVDGYTF. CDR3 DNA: TGTGCCAGCAGCATACAGGGGGTGGATGGCTACACCTTC.

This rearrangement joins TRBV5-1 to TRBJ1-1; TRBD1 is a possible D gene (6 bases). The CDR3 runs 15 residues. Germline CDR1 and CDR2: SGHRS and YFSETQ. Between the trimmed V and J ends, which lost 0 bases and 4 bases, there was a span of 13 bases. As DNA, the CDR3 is TGCGCCAGCAGCTTGGATCCAGGGGTCTCCACTGAAGCTTTCTTT. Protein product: CASSLDPGVSTEAFF.

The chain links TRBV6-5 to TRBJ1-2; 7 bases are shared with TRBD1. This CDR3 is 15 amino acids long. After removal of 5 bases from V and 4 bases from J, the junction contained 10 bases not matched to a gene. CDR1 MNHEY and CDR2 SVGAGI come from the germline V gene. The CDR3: CASSKEQGVGYGYTF. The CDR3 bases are TGTGCCAGCAGTAAGGAGCAGGGGGTGGGCTATGGCTACACCTTC.

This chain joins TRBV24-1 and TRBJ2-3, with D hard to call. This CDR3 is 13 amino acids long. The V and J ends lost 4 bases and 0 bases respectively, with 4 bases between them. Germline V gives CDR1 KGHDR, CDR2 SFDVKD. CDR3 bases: TGTGCCACCAGTGACGGTAGCACAGATACGCAGTATTTT. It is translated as CATSDGSTDTQYF.

The DNA for the CDR3 is TGTGCCAGCAGTGAACTCCAGGGGCTTCAGCCCCAGCATTTT. It yields the protein CASSELQGLQPQHF. The chain has TRBV25-1 and TRBJ1-5; tentative D call: TRBD1 (6 bases). The V gene lost 2 bases and the J gene lost 6 bases, with 11 bases spanning the gap. The CDR3 sequence is 14 residues long. From germline, CDR1 is MGHDK and CDR2 SYGVNS.

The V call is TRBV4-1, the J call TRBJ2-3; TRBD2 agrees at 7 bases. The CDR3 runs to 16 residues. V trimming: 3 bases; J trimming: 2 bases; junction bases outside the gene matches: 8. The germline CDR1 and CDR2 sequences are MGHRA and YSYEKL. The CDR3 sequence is CASSHPWGGNTDTQYF. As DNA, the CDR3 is TGCGCCAGCAGCCACCCCTGGGGAGGGAACACAGATACGCAGTATTTT.

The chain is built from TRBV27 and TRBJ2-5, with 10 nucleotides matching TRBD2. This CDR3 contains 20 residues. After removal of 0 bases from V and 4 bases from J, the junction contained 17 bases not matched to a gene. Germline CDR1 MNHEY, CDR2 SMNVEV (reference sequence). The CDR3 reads CASSLSTGSLTSGYLETQYF. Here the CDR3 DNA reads TGTGCCAGCAGTTTATCCACAGGGAGCCTGACTAGCGGGTATCTAGAGACCCAGTACTTC.

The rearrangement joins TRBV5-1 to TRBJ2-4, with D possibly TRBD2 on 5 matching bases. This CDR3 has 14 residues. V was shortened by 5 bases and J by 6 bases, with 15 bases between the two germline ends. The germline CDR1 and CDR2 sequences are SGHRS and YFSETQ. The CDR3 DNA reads TGCGCCAGCAGTACCTCCCCCGCGGGAAACATTCAGTACTTC. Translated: CASSTSPAGNIQYF. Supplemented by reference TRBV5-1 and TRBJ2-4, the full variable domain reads KAGVTQTPRYLIKTRGQQVTLSCSPISGHRSVSWYQQTPGQGLQFLFEYFSETQRNKGNFPGRFSGRQFSNSRSEMNVSTLELGDSALYLCASSTSPAGNIQYFGAGTRLSVL.

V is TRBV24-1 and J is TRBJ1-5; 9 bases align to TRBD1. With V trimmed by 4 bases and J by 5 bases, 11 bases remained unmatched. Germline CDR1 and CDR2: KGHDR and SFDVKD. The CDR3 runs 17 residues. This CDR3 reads CATSDQGTGPGDQPQHF. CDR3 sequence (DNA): TGTGCCACCAGTGACCAAGGGACAGGGCCAGGGGATCAGCCCCAGCATTTT.

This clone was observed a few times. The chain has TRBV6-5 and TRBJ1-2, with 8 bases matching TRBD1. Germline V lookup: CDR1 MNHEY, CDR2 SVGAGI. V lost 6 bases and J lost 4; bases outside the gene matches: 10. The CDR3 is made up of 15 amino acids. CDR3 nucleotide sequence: TGTGCCAGCAGCCCCTCCGGGACAGGAGGCTATGGCTACACCTTC. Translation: CASSPSGTGGYGYTF.

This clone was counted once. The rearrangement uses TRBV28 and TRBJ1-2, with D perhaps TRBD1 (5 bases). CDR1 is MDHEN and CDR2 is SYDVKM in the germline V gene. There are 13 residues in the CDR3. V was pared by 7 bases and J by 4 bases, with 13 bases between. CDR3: CASNQQGSYGYTF. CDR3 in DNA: TGTGCCAGCAACCAGCAGGGCTCCTATGGCTACACCTTC.